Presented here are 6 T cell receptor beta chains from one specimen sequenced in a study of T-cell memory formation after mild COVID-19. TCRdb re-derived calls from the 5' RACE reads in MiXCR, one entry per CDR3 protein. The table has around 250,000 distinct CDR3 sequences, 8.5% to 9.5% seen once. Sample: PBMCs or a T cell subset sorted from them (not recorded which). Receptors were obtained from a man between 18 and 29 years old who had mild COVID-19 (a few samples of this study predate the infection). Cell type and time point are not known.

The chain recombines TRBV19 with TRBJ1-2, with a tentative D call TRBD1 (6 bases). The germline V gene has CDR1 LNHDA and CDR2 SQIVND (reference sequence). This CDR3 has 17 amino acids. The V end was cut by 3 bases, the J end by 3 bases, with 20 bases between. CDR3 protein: CASSISTGRLIDYGYTF. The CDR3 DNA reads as TGTGCCAGTAGTATTTCCACAGGGCGGCTGATCGACTATGGCTACACCTTC.

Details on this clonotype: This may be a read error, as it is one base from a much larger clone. The CDR3 spells CAIRSAEWSSYEQYF. Here the CDR3 DNA reads TGTGCCATCAGGTCCGCGGAGTGGAGCTCCTACGAGCAGTACTTC. The gene calls are TRBV7-9 and TRBJ2-7; D remains unclear. CDR3 length equals 15 residues. The V gene's germline CDR1 is SEHNR and CDR2 FQNEAQ (reference sequence). V was clipped by 10 bases and J by 0 bases, with 19 bases between them.

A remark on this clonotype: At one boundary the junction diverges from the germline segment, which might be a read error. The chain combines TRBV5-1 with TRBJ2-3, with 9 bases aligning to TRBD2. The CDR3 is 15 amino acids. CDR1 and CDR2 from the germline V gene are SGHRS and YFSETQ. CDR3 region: CASSSRTSVGDTQCF. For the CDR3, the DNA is TGCGCCAGCAGCTCTAGGACTAGCGTTGGTGATACGCAGTGTTTT.

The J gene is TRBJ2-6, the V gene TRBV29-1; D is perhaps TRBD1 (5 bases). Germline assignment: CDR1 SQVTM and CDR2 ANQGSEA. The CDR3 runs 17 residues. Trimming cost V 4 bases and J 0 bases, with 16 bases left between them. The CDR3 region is CSVVLSGLSSGANVLTF. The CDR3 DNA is TGCAGCGTTGTTTTGTCAGGGCTATCCTCTGGGGCCAACGTCCTGACTTTC.

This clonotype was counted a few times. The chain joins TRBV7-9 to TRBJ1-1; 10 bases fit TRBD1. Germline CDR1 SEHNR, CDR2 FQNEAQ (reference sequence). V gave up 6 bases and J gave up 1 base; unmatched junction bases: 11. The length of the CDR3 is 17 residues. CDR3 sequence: CASSLPGQGRGNTEAFF. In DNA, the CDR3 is TGTGCCAGCAGTCTTCCGGGACAGGGGAGAGGGAACACTGAAGCTTTCTTT.

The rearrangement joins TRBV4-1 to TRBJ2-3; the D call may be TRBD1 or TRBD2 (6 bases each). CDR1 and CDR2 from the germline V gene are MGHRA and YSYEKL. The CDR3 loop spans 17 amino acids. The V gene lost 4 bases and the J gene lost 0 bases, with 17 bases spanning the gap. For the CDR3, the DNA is TGCGCCAGCAGCCTCAGAGGAACAGGGACTAGCACAGATACGCAGTATTTT. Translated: CASSLRGTGTSTDTQYF.